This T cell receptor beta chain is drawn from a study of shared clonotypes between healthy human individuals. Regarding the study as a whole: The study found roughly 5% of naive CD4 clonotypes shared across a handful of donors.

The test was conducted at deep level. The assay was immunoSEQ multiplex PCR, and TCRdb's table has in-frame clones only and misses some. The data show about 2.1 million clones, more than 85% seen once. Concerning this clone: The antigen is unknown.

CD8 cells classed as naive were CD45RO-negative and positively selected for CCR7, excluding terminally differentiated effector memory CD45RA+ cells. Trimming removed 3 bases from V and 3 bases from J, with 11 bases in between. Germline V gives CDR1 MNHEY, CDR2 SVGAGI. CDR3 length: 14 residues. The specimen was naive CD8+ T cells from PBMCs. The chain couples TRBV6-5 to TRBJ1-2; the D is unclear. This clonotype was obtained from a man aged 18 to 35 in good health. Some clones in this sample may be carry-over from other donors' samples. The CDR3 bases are TGTGCCAGCAGTTATGAGGAGGGCTACTATGGCTACACCTTC. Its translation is CASSYEEGYYGYTF.